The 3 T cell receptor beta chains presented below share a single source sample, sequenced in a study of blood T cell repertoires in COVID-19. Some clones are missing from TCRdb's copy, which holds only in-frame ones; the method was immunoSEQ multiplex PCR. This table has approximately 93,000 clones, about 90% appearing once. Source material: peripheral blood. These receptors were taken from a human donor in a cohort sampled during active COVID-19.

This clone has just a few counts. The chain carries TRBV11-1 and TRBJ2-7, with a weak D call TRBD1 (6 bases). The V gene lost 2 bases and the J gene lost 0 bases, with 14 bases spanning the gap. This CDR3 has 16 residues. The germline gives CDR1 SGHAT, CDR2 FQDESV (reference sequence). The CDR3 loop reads CASSLHGTPSSYEQYF. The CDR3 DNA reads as TGTGCCAGCAGCTTACACGGGACACCGAGCTCCTACGAGCAGTACTTC.

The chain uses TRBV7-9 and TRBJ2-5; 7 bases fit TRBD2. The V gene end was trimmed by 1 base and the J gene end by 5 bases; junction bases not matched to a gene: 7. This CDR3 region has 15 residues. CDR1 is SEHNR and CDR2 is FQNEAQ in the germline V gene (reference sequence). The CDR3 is CASSLVGTTGETQYF. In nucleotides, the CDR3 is TGTGCCAGCAGCTTAGTCGGGACTACGGGGGAGACCCAGTACTTC. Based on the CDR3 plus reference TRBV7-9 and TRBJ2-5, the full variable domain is DTGVSQNPRHKITKRGQNVTFRCDPISEHNRLYWYRQTLGQGPEFLTYFQNEAQLEKSRLLSDRFSAERPKGSFSTLEIQRTEQGDSAMYLCASSLVGTTGETQYFGPGTRLLVL.

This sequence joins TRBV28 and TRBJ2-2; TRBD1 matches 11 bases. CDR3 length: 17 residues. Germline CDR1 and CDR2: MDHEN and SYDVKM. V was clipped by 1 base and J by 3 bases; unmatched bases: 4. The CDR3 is CASSLSGTGGDTGELFF. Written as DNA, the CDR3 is TGTGCCAGCAGTTTATCGGGGACAGGGGGAGACACCGGGGAGCTGTTTTTT.